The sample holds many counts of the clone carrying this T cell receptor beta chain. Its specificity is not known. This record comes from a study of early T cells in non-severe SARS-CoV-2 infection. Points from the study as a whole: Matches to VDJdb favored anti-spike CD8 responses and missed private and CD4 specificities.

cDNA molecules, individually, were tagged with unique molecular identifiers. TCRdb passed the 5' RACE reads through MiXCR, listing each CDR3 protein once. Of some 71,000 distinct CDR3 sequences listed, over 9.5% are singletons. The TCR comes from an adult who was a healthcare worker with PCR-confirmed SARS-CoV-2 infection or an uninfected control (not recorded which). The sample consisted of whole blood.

CDR3 bases: TGCGCCAGCAGCAGTAGGACTAGCGGGAGTTCTGAGCAGTTCTTC. It encodes CASSSRTSGSSEQFF. This rearrangement joins TRBV4-1 to TRBJ2-1, with TRBD2 identical over 13 bases. The junction had 7 bases not matched to a gene; V was cut back by 5 bases and J by 9 bases. CDR3 length: 15 residues. Germline V gene lookup returns CDR1 MGHRA and CDR2 YSYEKL.